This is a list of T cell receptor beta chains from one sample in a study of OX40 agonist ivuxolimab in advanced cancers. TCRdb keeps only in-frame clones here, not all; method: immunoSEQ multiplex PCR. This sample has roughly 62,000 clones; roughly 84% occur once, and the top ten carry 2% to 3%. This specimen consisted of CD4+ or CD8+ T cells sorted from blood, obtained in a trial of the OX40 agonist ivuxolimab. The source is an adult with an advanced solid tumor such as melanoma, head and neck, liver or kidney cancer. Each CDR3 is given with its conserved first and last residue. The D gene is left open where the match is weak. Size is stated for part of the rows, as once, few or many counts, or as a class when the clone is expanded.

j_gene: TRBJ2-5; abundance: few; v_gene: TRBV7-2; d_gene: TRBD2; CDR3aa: CASSQTSGGGETQYF; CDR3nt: TGTGCCAGCAGCCAAACTAGCGGGGGTGGGGAGACCCAGTACTTC
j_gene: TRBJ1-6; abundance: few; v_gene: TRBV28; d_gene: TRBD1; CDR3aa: CASSFRGQGDSPLHF; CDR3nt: TGTGCCAGCAGTTTTCGAGGACAGGGGGATTCACCCCTCCACTTT
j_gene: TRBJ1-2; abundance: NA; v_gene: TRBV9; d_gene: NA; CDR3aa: CASSSWTALDYGYTF; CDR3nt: TGTGCCAGCAGCTCTTGGACAGCCCTAGATTATGGCTACACCTTC
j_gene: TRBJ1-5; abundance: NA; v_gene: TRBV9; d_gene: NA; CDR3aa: CASSVAPNQPQHF; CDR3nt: TGTGCCAGCAGCGTAGCTCCCAATCAGCCCCAGCATTTT
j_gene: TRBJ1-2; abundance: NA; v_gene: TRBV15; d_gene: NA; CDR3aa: CATSRDLTHLSYTF; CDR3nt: TGTGCCACCAGCAGAGATTTAACGCACCTTAGCTACACCTTC
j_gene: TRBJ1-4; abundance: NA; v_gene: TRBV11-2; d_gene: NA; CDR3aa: CASSPPWGANNEKLFF; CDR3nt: TGTGCCAGCAGCCCCCCGTGGGGAGCTAATAATGAAAAACTGTTTTTT
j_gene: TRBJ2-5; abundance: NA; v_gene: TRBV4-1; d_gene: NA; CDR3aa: CASSQTMRETQYF; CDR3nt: TGCGCCAGCAGCCAGACTATGCGAGAGACCCAGTACTTC
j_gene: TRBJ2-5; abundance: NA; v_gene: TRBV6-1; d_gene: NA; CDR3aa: CASSGDSNPHQETQYF; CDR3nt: TGTGCCAGCAGTGGGGACTCTAACCCCCACCAAGAGACCCAGTACTTC
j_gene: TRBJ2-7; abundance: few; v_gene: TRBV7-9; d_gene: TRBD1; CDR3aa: CASSRGTAYEQYF; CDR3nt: TGTGCCAGCAGCCGAGGGACAGCCTACGAGCAGTACTTC
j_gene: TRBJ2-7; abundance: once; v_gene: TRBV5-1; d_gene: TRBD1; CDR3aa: CASSLGAPRQGTAYEQYF; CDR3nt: TGCGCCAGCAGCTTGGGGGCGCCGAGACAGGGGACAGCCTACGAGCAGTACTTC
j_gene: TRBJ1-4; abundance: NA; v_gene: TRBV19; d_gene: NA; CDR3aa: CASSIGRESEKLFF; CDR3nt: TGTGCCAGTAGTATTGGCAGGGAGAGTGAAAAACTGTTTTTT
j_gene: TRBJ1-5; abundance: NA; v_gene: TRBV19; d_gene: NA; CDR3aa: CASTTQGEQPQHF; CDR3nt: TGTGCCAGTACTACCCAGGGTGAACAGCCCCAGCATTTT
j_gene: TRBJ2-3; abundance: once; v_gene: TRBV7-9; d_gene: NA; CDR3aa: CASSLAGLSTDTQYF; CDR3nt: TGTGCCAGCAGCTTAGCCGGATTGAGCACAGATACGCAGTATTTT
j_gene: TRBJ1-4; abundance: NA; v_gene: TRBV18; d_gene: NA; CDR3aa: CASSPGGATNEKLFF; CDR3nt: TGTGCCAGCTCACCAGGGGGGGCAACTAATGAAAAACTGTTTTTT
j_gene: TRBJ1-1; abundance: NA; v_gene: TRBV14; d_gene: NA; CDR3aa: CASSSNWVTAEAFF; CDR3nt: TGTGCCAGCAGCTCTAATTGGGTGACGGCTGAAGCTTTCTTT
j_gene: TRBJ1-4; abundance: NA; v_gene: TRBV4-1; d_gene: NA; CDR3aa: CASSQEVQREYEKLFF; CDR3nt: TGCGCCAGCAGCCAAGAAGTACAACGGGAATATGAAAAACTGTTTTTT
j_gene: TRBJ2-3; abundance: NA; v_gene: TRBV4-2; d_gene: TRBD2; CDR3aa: CASSQEVTSGAWRTDTQYF; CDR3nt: TGTGCCAGCAGCCAAGAGGTGACTAGCGGGGCCTGGAGGACAGATACGCAGTATTTT
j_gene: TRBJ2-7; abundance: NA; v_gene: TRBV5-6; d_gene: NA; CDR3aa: CASSLRACEQYF; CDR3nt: TGTGCCAGCAGCTTGAGAGCCTGCGAGCAGTACTTC
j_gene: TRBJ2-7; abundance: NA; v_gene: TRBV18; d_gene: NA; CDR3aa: CASSPASLGGGTYEQYF; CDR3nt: TGTGCCAGCTCACCAGCCTCCCTGGGAGGGGGGACCTACGAGCAGTACTTC
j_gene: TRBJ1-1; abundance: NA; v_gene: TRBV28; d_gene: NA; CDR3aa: CASNQGVTEAFF; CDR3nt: TGTGCCAGCAACCAAGGGGTGACTGAAGCTTTCTTT
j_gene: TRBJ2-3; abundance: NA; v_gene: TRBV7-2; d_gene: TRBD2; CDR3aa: CASSRIAGGSTDTQYF; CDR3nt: TGTGCCAGCAGCCGCATAGCGGGGGGGAGCACAGATACGCAGTATTTT
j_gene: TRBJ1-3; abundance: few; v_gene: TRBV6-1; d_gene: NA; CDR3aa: CASSEYRLSSGNTIYF; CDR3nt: TGTGCCAGCAGTGAATATCGGCTTAGCTCTGGAAACACCATATATTTT
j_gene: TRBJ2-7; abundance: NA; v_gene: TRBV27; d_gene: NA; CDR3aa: CASSRLSSYEQYF; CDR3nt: TGTGCCAGCAGTCGACTGAGCTCCTACGAGCAGTACTTC
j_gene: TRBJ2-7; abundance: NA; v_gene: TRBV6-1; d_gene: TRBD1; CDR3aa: CASSPDRSSYEQYF; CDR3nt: TGTGCCAGCAGTCCGGACAGGAGCTCCTACGAGCAGTACTTC
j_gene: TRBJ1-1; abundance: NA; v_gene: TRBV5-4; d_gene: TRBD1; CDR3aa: CASSSSGQSLNTEAFF; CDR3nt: TGTGCCAGCAGCTCCTCGGGACAGAGTCTGAACACTGAAGCTTTCTTT
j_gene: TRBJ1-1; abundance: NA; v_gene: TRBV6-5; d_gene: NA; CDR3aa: CASSRDQTRNTEAFF; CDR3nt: TGTGCCAGCAGCCGGGACCAGACCCGTAACACTGAAGCTTTCTTT
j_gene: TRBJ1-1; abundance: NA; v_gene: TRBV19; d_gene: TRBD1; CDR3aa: CASSIVQGAAGTEAFF; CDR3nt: TGTGCCAGTAGTATAGTCCAGGGGGCGGCAGGCACTGAAGCTTTCTTT
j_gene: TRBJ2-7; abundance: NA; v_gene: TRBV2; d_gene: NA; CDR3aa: CASKIWDEQYF; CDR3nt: TGTGCCAGCAAGATCTGGGACGAGCAGTACTTC